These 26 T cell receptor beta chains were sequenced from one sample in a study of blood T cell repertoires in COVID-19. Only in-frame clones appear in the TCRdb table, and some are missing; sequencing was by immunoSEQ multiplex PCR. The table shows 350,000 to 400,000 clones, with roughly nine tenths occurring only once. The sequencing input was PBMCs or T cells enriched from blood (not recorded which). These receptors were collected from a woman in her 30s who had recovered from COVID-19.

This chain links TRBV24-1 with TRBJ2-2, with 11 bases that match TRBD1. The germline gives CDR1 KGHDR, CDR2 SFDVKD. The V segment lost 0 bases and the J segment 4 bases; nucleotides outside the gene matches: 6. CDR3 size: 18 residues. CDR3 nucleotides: TGTGCCACCAGTGATTTGCCAGGGACAGGGGGGAGCACCGGGGAGCTGTTTTTT. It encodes CATSDLPGTGGSTGELFF.

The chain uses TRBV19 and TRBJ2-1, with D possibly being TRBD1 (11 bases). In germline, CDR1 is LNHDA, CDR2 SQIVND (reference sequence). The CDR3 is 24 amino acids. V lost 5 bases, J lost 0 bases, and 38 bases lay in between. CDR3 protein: CASSQGPGTGGRLAGDTSYNEQFF. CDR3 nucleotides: TGTGCCAGTAGTCAAGGCCCGGGGACAGGGGGAAGGCTAGCGGGAGACACCTCCTACAATGAGCAGTTCTTC.

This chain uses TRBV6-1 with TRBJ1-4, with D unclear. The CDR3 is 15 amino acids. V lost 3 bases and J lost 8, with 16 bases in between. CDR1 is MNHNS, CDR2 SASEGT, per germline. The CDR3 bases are TGTGCCAGCAGTGATCCATCCAAAGCCGGGGAAAAACTGTTTTTT. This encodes CASSDPSKAGEKLFF.

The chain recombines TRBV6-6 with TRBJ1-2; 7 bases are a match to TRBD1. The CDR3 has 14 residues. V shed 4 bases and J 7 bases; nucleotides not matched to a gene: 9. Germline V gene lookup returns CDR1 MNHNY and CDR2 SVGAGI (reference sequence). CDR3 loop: CASSSLQGLSGYTF. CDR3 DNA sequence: TGTGCCAGCAGTTCCCTACAGGGGTTGAGTGGCTACACCTTC.

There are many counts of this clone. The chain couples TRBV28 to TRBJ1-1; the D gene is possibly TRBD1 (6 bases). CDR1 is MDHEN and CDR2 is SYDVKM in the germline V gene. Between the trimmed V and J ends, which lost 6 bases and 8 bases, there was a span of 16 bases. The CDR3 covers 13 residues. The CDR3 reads CASRLPGAGEAFF. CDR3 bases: TGTGCCAGCAGGCTCCCAGGGGCAGGGGAAGCTTTCTTT.

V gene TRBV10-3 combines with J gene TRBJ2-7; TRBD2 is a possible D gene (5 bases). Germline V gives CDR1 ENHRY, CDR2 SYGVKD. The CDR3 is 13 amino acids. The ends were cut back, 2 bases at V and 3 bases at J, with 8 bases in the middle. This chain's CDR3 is CAISETGVYEQYF. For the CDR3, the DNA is TGTGCCATCAGTGAGACCGGGGTCTACGAGCAGTACTTC.

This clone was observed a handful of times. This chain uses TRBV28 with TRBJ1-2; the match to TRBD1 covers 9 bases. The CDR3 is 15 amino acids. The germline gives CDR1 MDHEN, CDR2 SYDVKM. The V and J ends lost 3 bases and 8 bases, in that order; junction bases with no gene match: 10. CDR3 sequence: CASSFPTDRGGGYTF. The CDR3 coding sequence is TGTGCCAGCAGTTTCCCCACGGACAGGGGAGGGGGCTACACCTTC.

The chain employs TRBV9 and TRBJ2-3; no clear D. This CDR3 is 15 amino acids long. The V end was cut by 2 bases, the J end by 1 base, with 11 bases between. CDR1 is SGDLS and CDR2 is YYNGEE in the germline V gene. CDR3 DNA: TGTGCCAGCAGCGTGGCGAGGTCGGGCACAGATACGCAGTATTTT. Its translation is CASSVARSGTDTQYF.

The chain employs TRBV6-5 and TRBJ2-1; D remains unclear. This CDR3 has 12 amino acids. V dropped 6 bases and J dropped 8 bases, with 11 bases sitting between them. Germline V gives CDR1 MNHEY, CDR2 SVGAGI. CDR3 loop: CASRRNYHEQFF. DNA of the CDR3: TGTGCCAGCAGGCGAAACTATCATGAGCAGTTCTTC.

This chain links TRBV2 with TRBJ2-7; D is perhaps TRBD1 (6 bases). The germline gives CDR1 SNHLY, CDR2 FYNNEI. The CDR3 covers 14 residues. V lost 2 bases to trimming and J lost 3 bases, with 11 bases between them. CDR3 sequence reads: CASSESRTDYEQYF. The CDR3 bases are TGTGCCAGCAGTGAATCGCGGACAGACTACGAGCAGTACTTC.

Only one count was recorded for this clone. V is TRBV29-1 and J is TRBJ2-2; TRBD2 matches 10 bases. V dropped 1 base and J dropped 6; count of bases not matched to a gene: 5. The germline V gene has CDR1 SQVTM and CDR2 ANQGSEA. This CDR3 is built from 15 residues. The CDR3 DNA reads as TGCAGCGTTGAAGGGGGGCTAGCGGGAGCCGGGGAGCTGTTTTTT. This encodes CSVEGGLAGAGELFF.

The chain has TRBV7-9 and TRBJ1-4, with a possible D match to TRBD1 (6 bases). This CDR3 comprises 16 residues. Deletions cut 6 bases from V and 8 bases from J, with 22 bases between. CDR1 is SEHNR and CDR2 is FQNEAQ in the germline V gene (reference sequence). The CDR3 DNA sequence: TGTGCCAGCAGAAAGCGGGGGTCGACAGGAGGGGAAAAACTGTTTTTT. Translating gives CASRKRGSTGGEKLFF.

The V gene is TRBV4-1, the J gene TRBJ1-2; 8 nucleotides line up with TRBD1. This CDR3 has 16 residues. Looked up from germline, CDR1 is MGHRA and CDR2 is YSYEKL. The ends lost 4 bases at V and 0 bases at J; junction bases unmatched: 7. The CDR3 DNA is TGCGCCAGCAGCCGGAAGGGACAGGATTCTAACTATGGCTACACCTTC. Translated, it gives CASSRKGQDSNYGYTF.

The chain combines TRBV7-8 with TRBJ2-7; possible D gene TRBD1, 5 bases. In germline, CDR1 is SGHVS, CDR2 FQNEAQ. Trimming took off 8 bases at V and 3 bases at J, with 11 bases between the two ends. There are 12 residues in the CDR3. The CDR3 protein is CASCPDSYEQYF. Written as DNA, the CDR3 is TGTGCCAGCTGCCCTGACAGCTACGAGCAGTACTTC.

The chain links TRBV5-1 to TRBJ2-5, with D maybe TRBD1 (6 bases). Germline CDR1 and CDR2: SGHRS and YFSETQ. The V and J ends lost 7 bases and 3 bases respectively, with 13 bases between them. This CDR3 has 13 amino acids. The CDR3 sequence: CASAQAGEETQYF. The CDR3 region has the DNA TGCGCCAGCGCTCAAGCAGGGGAAGAGACCCAGTACTTC.

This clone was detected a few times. CDR3 sequence reads: CASSLSSLGSYEQYF. DNA of the CDR3: TGTGCCAGCAGCTTATCGAGTCTAGGCTCCTACGAGCAGTACTTC. The rearrangement joins TRBV7-2 to TRBJ2-7; D is ambiguous. Germline assignment: CDR1 SGHTA and CDR2 FQGNSA. The germline V and J ends were trimmed by 2 bases and 0 bases, with 11 bases remaining between them. The CDR3 spans 15 residues.

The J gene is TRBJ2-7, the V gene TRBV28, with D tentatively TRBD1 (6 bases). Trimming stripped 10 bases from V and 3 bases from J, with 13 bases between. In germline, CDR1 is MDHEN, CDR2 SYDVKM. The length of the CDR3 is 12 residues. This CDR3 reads CATSDSYYEQYF. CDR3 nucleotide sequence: TGTGCCACCTCGGACAGCTACTACGAGCAGTACTTC. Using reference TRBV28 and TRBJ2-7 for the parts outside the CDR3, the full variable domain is DVKVTQSSRYLVKRTGEKVFLECVQDMDHENMFWYRQDPGLGLRLIYFSYDVKMKEKGDIPEGYSVSREKKERFSLILESASTNQTSMYLCATSDSYYEQYFGPGTRLTVT.

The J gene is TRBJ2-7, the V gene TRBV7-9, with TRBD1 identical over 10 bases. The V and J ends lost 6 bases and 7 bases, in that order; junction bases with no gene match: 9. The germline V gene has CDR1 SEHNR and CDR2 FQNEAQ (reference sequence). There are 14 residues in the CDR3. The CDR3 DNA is TGTGCCAGCAGTTCCGGGACAGGGGCGACGGAGCAGTACTTC. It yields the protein CASSSGTGATEQYF.

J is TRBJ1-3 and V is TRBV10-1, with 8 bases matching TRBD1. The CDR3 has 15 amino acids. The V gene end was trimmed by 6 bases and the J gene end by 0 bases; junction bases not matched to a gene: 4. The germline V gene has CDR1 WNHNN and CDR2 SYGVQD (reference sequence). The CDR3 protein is CASSGQGSSGNTIYF. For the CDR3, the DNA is TGCGCCAGCAGCGGACAGGGAAGCTCTGGAAACACCATATATTTT.

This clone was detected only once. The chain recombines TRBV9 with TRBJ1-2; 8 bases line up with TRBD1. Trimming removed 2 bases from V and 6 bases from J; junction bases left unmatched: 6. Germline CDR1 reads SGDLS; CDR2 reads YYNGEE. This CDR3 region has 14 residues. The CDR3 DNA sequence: TGTGCCAGCAGCGTCCCCGGGACAGGTAATGGCTACACCTTC. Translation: CASSVPGTGNGYTF.

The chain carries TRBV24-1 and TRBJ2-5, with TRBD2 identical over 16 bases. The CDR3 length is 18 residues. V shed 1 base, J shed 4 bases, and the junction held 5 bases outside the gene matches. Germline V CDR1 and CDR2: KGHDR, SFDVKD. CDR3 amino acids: CATSDFPGLAGGGETQYF. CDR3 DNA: TGTGCCACCAGTGATTTTCCGGGACTAGCGGGAGGGGGAGAGACCCAGTACTTC.

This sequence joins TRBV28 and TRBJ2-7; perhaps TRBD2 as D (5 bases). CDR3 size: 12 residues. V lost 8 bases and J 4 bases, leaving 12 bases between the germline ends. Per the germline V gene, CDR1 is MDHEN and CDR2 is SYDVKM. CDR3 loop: CASRTGKYEQYF. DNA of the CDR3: TGTGCCAGCCGTACGGGAAAGTACGAGCAGTACTTC. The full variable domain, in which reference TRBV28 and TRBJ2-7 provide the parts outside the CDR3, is DVKVTQSSRYLVKRTGEKVFLECVQDMDHENMFWYRQDPGLGLRLIYFSYDVKMKEKGDIPEGYSVSREKKERFSLILESASTNQTSMYLCASRTGKYEQYFGPGTRLTVT.

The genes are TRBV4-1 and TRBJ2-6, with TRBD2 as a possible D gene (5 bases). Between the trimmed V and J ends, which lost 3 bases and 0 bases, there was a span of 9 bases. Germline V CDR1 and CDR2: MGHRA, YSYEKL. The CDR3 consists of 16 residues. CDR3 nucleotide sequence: TGCGCCAGCAGCCACCCAGGAGGCTCTGGGGCCAACGTCCTGACTTTC. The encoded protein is CASSHPGGSGANVLTF.

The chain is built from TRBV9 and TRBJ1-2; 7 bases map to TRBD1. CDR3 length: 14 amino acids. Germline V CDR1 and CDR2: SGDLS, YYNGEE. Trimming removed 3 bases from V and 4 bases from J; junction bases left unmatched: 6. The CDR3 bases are TGTGCCAGCAGCGCCGGACAGGACCCCTATGGCTACACCTTC. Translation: CASSAGQDPYGYTF.

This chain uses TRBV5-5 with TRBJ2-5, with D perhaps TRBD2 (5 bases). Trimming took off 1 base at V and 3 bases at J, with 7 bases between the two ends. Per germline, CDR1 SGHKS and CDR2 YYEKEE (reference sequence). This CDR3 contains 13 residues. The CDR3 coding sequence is TGTGCCAGCAGCTTGCGGGGAGAAGAGACCCAGTACTTC. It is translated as CASSLRGEETQYF.

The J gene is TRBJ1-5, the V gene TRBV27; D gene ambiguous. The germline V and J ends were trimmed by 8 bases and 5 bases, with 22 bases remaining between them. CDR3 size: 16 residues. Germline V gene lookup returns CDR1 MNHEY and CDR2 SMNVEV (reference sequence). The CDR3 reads CASRIIGGPDYQPQHF. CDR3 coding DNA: TGTGCCAGCCGAATCATTGGCGGTCCGGACTATCAGCCCCAGCATTTT.